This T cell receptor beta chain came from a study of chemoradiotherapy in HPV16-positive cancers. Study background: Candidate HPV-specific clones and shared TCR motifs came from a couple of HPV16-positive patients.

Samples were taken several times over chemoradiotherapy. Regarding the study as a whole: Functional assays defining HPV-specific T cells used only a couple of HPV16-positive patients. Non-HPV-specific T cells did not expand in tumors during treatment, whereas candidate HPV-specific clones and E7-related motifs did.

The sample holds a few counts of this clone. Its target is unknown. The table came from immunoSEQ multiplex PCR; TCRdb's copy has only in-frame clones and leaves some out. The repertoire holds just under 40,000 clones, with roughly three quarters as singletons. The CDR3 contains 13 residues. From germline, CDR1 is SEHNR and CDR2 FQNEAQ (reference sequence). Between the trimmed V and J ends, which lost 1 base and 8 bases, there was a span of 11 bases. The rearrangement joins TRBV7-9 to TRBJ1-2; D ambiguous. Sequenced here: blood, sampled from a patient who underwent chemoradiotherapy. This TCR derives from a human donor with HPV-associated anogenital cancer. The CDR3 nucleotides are TGTGCCAGCAGCTTAGAATTCCAGCCAGGCTACACCTTC. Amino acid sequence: CASSLEFQPGYTF.